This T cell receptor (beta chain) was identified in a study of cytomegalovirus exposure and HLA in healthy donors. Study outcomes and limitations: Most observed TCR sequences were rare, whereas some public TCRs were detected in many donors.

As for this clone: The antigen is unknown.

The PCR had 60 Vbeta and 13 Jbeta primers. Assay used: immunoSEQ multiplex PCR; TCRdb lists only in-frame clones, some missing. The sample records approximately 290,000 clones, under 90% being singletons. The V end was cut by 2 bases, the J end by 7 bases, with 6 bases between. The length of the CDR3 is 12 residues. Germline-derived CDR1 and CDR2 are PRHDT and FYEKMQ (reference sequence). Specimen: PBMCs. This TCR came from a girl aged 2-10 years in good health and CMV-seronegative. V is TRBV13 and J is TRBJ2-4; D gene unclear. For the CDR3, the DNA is TGTGCCAGCAGCTTATTATCGAACATTCAGTACTTC. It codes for CASSLLSNIQYF.